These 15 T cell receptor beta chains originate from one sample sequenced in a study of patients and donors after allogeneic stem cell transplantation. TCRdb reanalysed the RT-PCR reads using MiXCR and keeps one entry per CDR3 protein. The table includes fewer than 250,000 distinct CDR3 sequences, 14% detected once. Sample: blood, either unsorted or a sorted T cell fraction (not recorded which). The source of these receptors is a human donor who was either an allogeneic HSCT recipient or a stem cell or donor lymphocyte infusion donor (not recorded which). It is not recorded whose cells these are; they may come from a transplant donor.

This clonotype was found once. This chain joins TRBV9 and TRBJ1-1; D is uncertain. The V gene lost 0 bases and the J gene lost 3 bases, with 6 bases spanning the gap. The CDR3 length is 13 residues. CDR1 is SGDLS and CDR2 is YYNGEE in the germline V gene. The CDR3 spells CASSVGADTEAFF. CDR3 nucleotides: TGTGCCAGCAGCGTAGGTGCGGACACTGAAGCTTTCTTT.

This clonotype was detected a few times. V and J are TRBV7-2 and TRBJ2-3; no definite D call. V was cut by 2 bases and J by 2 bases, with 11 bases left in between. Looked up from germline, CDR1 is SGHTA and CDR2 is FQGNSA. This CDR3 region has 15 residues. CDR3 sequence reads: CASSLQARITDTQYF. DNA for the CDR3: TGTGCCAGCAGCTTACAAGCTCGGATCACAGATACGCAGTATTTT.

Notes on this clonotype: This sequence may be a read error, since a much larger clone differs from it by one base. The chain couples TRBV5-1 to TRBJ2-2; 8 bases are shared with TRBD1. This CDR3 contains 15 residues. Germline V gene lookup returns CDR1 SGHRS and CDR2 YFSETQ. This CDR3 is CASSLTQGVAGELLF. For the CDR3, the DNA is TGCGCCAGCAGCTTAACACAGGGGGTTGCCGGGGAGCTGTTGTTT.

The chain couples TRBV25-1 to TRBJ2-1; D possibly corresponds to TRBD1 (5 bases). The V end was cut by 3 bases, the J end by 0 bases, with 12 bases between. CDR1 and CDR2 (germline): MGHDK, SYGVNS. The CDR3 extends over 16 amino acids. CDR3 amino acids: CASSDETARSYNEQFF. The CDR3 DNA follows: TGTGCCAGCAGTGATGAGACAGCCCGCTCCTACAATGAGCAGTTCTTC.

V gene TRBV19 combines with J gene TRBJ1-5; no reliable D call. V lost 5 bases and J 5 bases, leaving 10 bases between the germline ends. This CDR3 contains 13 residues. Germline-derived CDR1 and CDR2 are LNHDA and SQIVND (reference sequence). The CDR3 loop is CASSFLWDQPQHF. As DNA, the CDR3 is TGTGCCAGTAGTTTCCTCTGGGATCAGCCCCAGCATTTT. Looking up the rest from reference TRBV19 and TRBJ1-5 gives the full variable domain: DGGITQSPKYLFRKEGQNVTLSCEQNLNHDAMYWYRQDPGQGLRLIYYSQIVNDFQKGDIAEGYSVSREKKESFPLTVTSAQKNPTAFYLCASSFLWDQPQHFGDGTRLSIL.

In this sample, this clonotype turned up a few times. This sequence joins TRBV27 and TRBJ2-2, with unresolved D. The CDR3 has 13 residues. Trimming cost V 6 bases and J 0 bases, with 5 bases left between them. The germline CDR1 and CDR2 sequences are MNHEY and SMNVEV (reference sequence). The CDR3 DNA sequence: TGTGCCAGCAGGCAACCGAACACCGGGGAGCTGTTTTTT. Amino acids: CASRQPNTGELFF.

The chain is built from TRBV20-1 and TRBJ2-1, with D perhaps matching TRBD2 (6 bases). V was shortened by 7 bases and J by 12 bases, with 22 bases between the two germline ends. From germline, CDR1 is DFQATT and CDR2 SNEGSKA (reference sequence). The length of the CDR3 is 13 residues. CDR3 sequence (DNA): TGCAGTGTCTACTTTAGCGGTGGGCTTGGGCAGTTCTTC. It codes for CSVYFSGGLGQFF.

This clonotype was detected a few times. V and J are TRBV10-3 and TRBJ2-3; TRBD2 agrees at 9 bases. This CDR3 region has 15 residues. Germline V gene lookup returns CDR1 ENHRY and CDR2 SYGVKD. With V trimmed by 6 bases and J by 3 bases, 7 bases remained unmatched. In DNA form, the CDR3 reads TGTGCCATCAGAGTTGCCGGACTAGCGACAGATACGCAGTATTTT. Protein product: CAIRVAGLATDTQYF.

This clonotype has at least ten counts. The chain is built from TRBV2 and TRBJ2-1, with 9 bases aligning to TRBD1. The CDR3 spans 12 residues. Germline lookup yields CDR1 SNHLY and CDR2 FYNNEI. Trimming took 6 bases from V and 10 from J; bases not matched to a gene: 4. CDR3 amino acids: CASRGDRGEQFF. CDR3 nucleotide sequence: TGTGCCAGCAGAGGCGACAGGGGGGAGCAGTTCTTC.

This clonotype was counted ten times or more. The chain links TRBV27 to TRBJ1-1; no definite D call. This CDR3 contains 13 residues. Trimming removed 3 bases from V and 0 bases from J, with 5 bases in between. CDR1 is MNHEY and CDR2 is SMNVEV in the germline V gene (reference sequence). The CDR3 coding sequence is TGTGCCAGCAGTTTTTTGTTGAACACTGAAGCTTTCTTT. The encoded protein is CASSFLLNTEAFF.

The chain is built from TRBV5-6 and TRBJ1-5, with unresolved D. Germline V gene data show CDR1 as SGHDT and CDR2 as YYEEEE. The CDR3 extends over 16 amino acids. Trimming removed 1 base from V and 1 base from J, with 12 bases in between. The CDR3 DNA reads TGTGCCAGCAGCTTGAACGGAATCGCGAGCAATCAGCCCCAGCATTTT. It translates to CASSLNGIASNQPQHF.

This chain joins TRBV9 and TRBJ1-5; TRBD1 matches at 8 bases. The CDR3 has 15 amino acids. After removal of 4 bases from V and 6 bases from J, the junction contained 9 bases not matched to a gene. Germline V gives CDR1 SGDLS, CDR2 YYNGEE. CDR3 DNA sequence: TGTGCCAGCAGCCCAGGACAGGGATACGGTCAGCCCCAGCATTTT. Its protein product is CASSPGQGYGQPQHF.

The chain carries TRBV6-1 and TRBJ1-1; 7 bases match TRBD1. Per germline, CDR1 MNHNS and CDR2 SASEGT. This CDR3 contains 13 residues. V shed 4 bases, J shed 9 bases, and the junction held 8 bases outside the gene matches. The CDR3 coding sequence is TGTGCCAGCAGTGCAGGGGACAGTTTGAAAGCTTTCTTT. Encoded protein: CASSAGDSLKAFF.

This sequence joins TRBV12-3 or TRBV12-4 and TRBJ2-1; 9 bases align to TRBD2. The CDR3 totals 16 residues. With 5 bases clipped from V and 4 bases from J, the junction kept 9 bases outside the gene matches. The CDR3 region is CASSAARGGVYNEQFF. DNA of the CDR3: TGTGCCAGCAGTGCCGCACGCGGGGGGGTATACAATGAGCAGTTCTTC.

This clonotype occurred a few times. CDR3 region: CSVRASRRETQYF. The CDR3, as DNA: TGCAGCGTAAGAGCTTCTCGGAGAGAGACCCAGTACTTC. The chain joins TRBV29-1 to TRBJ2-5; D unresolved. The CDR3 sequence is 13 residues long. Germline V CDR1 and CDR2: SQVTM, ANQGSEA. The V and J ends lost 6 bases and 4 bases respectively, with 15 bases between them.